What follows is one TCR beta chain and its context. The sample comes from a study of cytomegalovirus exposure and HLA in healthy donors. Germline CDR1 is MNHEY and CDR2 is SVGAGI. Deletions cut 0 bases from V and 3 bases from J, with 11 bases between. The CDR3 is made up of 15 amino acids. Primers included in the PCR were 60 Vbeta and 13 Jbeta primers. Repertoires were generated with immunoSEQ multiplex PCR, while TCRdb's copy carries only in-frame clones and drops some. The sample contains approximately 300,000 clones, approximately 84% of which appear only once. The sequenced sample was PBMCs. This sequence was found in a woman aged 40-49 years in good health and CMV-seropositive. V gene TRBV6-5 combines with J gene TRBJ1-1; a possible D gene is TRBD1 (5 bases). This chain's CDR3 is CASSYSRGRDTEAFF. CDR3 DNA sequence: TGTGCCAGCAGTTACTCTCGGGGGAGGGACACTGAAGCTTTCTTT.